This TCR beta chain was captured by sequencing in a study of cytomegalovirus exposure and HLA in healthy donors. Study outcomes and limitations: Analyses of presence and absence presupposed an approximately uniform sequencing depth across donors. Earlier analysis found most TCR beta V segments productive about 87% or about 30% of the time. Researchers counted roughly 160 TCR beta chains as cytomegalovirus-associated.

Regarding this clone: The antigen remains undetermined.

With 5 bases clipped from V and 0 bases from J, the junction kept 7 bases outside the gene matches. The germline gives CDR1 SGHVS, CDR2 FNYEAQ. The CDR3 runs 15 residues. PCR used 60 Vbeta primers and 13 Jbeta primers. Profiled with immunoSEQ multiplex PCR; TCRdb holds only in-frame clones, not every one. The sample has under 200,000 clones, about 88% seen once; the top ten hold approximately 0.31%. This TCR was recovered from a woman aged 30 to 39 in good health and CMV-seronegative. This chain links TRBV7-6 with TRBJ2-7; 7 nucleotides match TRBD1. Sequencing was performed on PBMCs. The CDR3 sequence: CASSQTGLSSYEQYF. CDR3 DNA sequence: TGTGCCAGCAGCCAGACAGGGCTGAGCTCCTACGAGCAGTACTTC.